These 3 T cell receptor beta chains originate from one sample sequenced in a study of CD8+ T cells in alopecia areata. Regarding treatment: oral pan-JAK inhibitor, 5-10 mg twice daily. cDNA prepared by RNA extraction and subsequent reverse transcription served as the template for sequencing. The assay was immunoSEQ multiplex PCR, and TCRdb's table has in-frame clones only and misses some. The sample lists roughly 200,000 clones, about 53% seen once, with about 10% in the top ten. The source was CD8+ T cells sorted from blood, collected at week 24, from a patient treated with tofacitinib. These receptor sequences come from a human donor with alopecia areata.

J is TRBJ1-2 and V is TRBV30, with D uncertain. The germline CDR1 and CDR2 sequences are GTSNPN and SVGIG (reference sequence). This CDR3 has 12 amino acids. The V gene lost 0 bases and the J gene lost 5 bases, with 7 bases spanning the gap. CDR3 in DNA: TGTGCCTGGAGTGTAGCCAGGTATGGCTACACCTTC. Translation: CAWSVARYGYTF.

V and J are TRBV5-4 and TRBJ2-4; possibly TRBD2 for D (6 bases). The CDR3 totals 13 residues. CDR1 is SGHNT and CDR2 is YYREEE in the germline V gene (reference sequence). Trimming shortened V by 4 bases and J by 8 bases, and 13 bases separated the two germline ends. CDR3 nucleotides: TGTGCCAGCAGCCCCTGGGGGGATCACATTCAGTACTTC. Residues: CASSPWGDHIQYF.

This clone came up a few times. This rearrangement joins TRBV29-1 to TRBJ1-1; D call uncertain. Germline CDR1 and CDR2: SQVTM and ANQGSEA. There are 10 residues in the CDR3. Between the trimmed V and J ends, which lost 5 bases and 3 bases, there was a span of 4 bases. The CDR3 DNA is TGCAGCGTTTGGGACACTGAAGCTTTCTTT. This codes for CSVWDTEAFF.